Here is one T cell receptor beta chain with its context. Its antigen is still unknown. The sample comes from a study of T cells after yellow fever vaccination. Study conclusions and caveats: Clonotype sharing between CD4 and CD8 compartments was small. Clones that expanded after primary vaccination mostly reappeared after the booster (roughly 96% CD4, 88% CD8). Though it reached lower strength, the secondary response hit its peak faster, day 5 versus 15.

The CDR3 is made up of 14 amino acids. From germline, CDR1 is SQVTM and CDR2 ANQGSEA. Losses at the gene ends were 4 bases for V and 7 bases for J; bases not matched to a gene: 7. TCRdb reprocessed the 5' RACE reads via MiXCR and lists one record per CDR3 protein. The data contain around 30,000 distinct CDR3 sequences, less than 6.5% of them singletons. Sequenced here: CD8+ T cells sorted from PBMCs, sampled 10 days after the yellow fever booster vaccination. This TCR was recovered from a man under 40 who received the YFV17D yellow fever vaccine. This rearrangement joins TRBV29-1 to TRBJ2-7, with 13 bases that match TRBD2. The CDR3 DNA follows: TGCAGCGTTGTAGGACTAGCGGGAGATCGGGAGCAGTACTTC. This codes for CSVVGLAGDREQYF.